This passage covers 12 T cell receptor beta chains from one sample sequenced in a study of technical replicates of blood from a few donors. Only in-frame clones appear in the TCRdb table, and some are missing; sequencing was by immunoSEQ multiplex PCR. The profile covers about 76,000 clones, with 94% appearing a single time and 0.3% to 0.5% taken by the ten largest. The material sequenced was T cells isolated from PBMCs. The receptors derive from a human donor in good health.

The chain employs TRBV5-1 and TRBJ1-5, with a possible D match to TRBD1 (6 bases). V was trimmed by 1 base and J by 4 bases, leaving 12 bases between them. Germline-derived CDR1 and CDR2 are SGHRS and YFSETQ. The CDR3 covers 15 residues. The CDR3 is CASSLSHRENQPQHF. The CDR3 DNA sequence: TGCGCCAGCAGCTTGAGTCACAGGGAGAATCAGCCCCAGCATTTT.

The chain is built from TRBV28 and TRBJ2-3; 12 bases are a match to TRBD2. Germline lookup yields CDR1 MDHEN and CDR2 SYDVKM. This CDR3 is built from 20 residues. V trimming: 3 bases; J trimming: 2 bases; junction bases outside the gene matches: 15. CDR3 sequence (DNA): TGTGCCAGCAGTTTTCAGGCTAGCGGGAGGGCCGGTGGGGACACAGATACGCAGTATTTT. Translation gives CASSFQASGRAGGDTDTQYF.

The chain couples TRBV7-2 to TRBJ2-3; TRBD1 aligns across 8 bases. The length of the CDR3 is 15 residues. Germline CDR1 SGHTA, CDR2 FQGNSA. J was trimmed by 7 bases and V by 2 bases; bases with no gene match: 8. The CDR3 region is CASSLTAGGLNTQYF. CDR3 in DNA: TGTGCCAGCAGCTTAACGGCAGGGGGCTTAAATACGCAGTATTTT.

The CDR3 protein is CSAGLSYEQYF. The CDR3 DNA follows: TGCAGCGCGGGACTTAGCTACGAGCAGTACTTC. V is TRBV29-1 and J is TRBJ2-7; a weak D match, TRBD2 (6 bases). Per the germline V gene, CDR1 is SQVTM and CDR2 is ANQGSEA. The V end lost 7 bases, the J end lost 3 bases, and 10 bases lay between the germline ends. The CDR3 runs to 11 residues.

The rearrangement uses TRBV4-3 and TRBJ2-5; weak D call: TRBD2 (5 bases). The V gene lost 2 bases and the J gene lost 9 bases, with 16 bases spanning the gap. Germline assignment: CDR1 LGHNA and CDR2 YSLEER. The CDR3 consists of 14 residues. The CDR3 protein is CASSQIPGSSSQYF. Written as DNA, the CDR3 is TGCGCCAGCAGCCAAATCCCGGGGAGTAGCTCCCAGTACTTC.

The chain recombines TRBV7-9 with TRBJ2-1, with D tentatively TRBD1 (6 bases). V lost 7 bases and J lost 8, with 15 bases in between. The V gene's germline CDR1 is SEHNR and CDR2 FQNEAQ (reference sequence). The CDR3 is made up of 13 amino acids. The CDR3 region is CASILDSADEQFF. The CDR3 region has the DNA TGTGCCAGCATCCTGGACAGCGCAGATGAGCAGTTCTTC.

This chain connects TRBV19 to TRBJ2-3; a weak D match, TRBD2 (6 bases). Between the trimmed V and J ends, which lost 3 bases and 4 bases, there was a span of 8 bases. Germline-derived CDR1 and CDR2 are LNHDA and SQIVND (reference sequence). This CDR3 has 13 residues. CDR3 residues: CASSIGGPDTQYF. The CDR3, as DNA: TGTGCCAGTAGTATTGGAGGGCCAGATACGCAGTATTTT.

The rearrangement uses TRBV6-5 and TRBJ2-7, with 10 nucleotides matching TRBD1. The ends lost 2 bases at V and 2 bases at J; junction bases unmatched: 3. Looked up from germline, CDR1 is MNHEY and CDR2 is SVGAGI. The CDR3 length is 15 residues. The CDR3 DNA follows: TGTGCCAGCAGTTACGGACAGGGGGGGACCTACGAGCAGTACTTC. It is translated as CASSYGQGGTYEQYF.

This chain joins TRBV29-1 and TRBJ2-7; 8 bases are shared with TRBD1. CDR1 is SQVTM, CDR2 ANQGSEA, per germline. Trimming removed 0 bases from V and 2 bases from J; junction bases left unmatched: 3. The CDR3 sequence is 14 residues long. Written as DNA, the CDR3 is TGCAGCGTTGAAGATCCCAGGGGGCCCTACGAGCAGTACTTC. Amino acids: CSVEDPRGPYEQYF.

The chain combines TRBV6-1 with TRBJ1-4; no clear D gene. Germline CDR1 reads MNHNS; CDR2 reads SASEGT. The germline V and J ends were trimmed by 6 bases and 3 bases, with 11 bases remaining between them. The CDR3 runs 14 residues. CDR3 DNA sequence: TGTGCCAGCAGCGTCCTCCGTCCTAATGAAAAACTGTTTTTT. This encodes CASSVLRPNEKLFF.

The J gene is TRBJ2-1, the V gene TRBV11-3, with a weak D call TRBD2 (5 bases). Germline CDR1 SGHNT, CDR2 YENEEA. The CDR3 is 14 amino acids. The germline V and J ends were trimmed by 3 bases and 6 bases, with 12 bases remaining between them. The chain's CDR3 is CASSLSGSFNEQFF. The CDR3 nucleotides read TGTGCCAGCAGCTTGAGCGGATCATTCAATGAGCAGTTCTTC.

DNA of the CDR3: TGTGCCAGCAGCAATGGGCGGCCCGGGGGTGATACGCAGTATTTT. Translating it yields CASSNGRPGGDTQYF. The chain uses TRBV21-1 and TRBJ2-3; the DNA was not used to check the table's D call, TRBD2. TRBV21-1 is deemed a pseudogene. This CDR3 is 15 amino acids long.